This TCR beta chain is drawn from a study of CD8+ T cells in alopecia areata. The sequencing template was cDNA reverse transcribed from extracted RNA. Sequencing used immunoSEQ multiplex PCR; TCRdb keeps in-frame clones, though not all of them. The sample holds fewer than 150,000 clones, 65% to 90% seen once. The CDR3 totals 14 residues. The V gene lost 1 base and the J gene lost 5 bases, with 12 bases spanning the gap. Per the germline V gene, CDR1 is SGHVS and CDR2 is FNYEAQ. The treatment: oral pan-JAK inhibitor, 5-10 mg twice daily. This sample comprised CD8+ T cells sorted from blood, obtained at week 4, from a patient treated with tofacitinib. This chain connects TRBV7-6 to TRBJ2-7; tentatively, D is TRBD1 (5 bases). The TCR was taken from a human donor with alopecia areata. This CDR3 reads CASSLGQGSNEQYF. The CDR3 DNA reads as TGTGCCAGCAGCTTAGGTCAGGGATCGAACGAGCAGTACTTC. The variable domain in full, completed from reference TRBV7-6 and TRBJ2-7, reads GAGVSQSPRYKVTKRGQDVALRCDPISGHVSLYWYRQALGQGPEFLTYFNYEAQQDKSGLPNDRFSAERPEGSISTLTIQRTEQRDSAMYRCASSLGQGSNEQYFGPGTRLTVT.